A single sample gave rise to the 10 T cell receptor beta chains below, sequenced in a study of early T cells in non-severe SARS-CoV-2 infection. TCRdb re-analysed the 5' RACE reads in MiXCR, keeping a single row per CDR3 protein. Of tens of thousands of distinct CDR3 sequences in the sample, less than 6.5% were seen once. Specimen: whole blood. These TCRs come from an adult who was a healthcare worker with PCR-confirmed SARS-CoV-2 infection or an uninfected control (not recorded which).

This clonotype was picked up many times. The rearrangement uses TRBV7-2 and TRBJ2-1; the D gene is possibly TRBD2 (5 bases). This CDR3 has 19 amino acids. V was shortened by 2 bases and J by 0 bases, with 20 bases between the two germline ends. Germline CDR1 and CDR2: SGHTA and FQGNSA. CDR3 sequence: CASSLRTALGPLSYNEQFF. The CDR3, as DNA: TGTGCCAGCAGCTTACGGACTGCCCTAGGGCCCCTCTCCTACAATGAGCAGTTCTTC.

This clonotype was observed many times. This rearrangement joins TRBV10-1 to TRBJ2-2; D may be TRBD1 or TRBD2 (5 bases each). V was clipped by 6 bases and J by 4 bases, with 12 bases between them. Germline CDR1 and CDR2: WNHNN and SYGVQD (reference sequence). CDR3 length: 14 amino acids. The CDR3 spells CASSTGTTTGELFF. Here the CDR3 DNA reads TGCGCCAGCAGCACCGGGACCACCACCGGGGAGCTGTTTTTT.

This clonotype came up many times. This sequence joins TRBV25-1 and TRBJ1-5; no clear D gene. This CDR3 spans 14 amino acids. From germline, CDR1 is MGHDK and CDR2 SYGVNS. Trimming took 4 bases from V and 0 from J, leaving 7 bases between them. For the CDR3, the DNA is TGTGCCAGCAGTGCCGGTTATAGCAATCAGCCCCAGCATTTT. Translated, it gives CASSAGYSNQPQHF.

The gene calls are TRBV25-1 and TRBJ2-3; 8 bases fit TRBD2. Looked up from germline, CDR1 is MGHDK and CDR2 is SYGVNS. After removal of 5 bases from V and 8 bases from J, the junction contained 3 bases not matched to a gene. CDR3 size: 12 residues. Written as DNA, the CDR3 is TGTGCCAGCAGTCGGGAGGGCACTACGCAGTATTTT. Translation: CASSREGTTQYF.

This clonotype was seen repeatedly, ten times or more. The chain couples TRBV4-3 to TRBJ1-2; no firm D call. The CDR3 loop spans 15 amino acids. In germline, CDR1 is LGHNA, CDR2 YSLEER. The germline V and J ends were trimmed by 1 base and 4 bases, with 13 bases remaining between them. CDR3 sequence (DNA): TGCGCCAGCAGCCAAGCGAGACAAAACCCCTATGGCTACACCTTC. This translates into CASSQARQNPYGYTF.

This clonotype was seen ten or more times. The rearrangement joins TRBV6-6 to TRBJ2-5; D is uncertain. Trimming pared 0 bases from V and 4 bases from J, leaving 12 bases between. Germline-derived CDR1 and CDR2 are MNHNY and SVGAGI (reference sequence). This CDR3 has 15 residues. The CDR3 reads CASSYSILVVETQYF. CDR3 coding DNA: TGTGCCAGCAGTTACTCGATTCTGGTGGTAGAGACCCAGTACTTC.

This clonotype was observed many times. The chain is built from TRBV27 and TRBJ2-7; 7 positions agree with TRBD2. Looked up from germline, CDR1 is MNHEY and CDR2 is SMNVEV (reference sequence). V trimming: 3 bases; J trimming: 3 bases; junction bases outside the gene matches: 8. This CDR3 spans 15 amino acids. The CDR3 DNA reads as TGTGCCAGCAGTTTTTGGTCCAGCGGGATCTACGAGCAGTACTTC. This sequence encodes CASSFWSSGIYEQYF.

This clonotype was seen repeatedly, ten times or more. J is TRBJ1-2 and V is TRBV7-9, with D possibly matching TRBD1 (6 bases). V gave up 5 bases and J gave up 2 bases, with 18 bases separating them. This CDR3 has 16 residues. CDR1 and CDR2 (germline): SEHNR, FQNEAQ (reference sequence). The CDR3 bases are TGTGCCAGCAGCGAAGGACAGCGACGAAGAAACTATGGCTACACCTTC. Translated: CASSEGQRRRNYGYTF.

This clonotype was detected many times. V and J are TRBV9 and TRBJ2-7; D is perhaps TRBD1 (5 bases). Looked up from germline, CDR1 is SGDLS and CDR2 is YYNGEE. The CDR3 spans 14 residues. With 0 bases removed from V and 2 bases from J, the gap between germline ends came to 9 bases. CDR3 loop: CASSVGGGTYEQYF. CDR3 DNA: TGTGCCAGCAGCGTAGGGGGCGGAACCTACGAGCAGTACTTC.

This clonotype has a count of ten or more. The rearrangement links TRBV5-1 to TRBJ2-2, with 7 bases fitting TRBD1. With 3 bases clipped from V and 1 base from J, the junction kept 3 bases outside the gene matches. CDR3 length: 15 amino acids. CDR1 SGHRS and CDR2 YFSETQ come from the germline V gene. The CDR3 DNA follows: TGCGCCAGCAGCTCCGGGACAGTGAACACCGGGGAGCTGTTTTTT. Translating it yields CASSSGTVNTGELFF.